This TCR beta chain was recorded in a study of T cell responses to AZD1222 COVID-19 vaccine. General study results and limits: Within unmutated variant regions lay the reported targets of nearly half of spike-specific TCRs. There were mostly white British donors and more females than males, and clonal diversity was possibly underestimated. Sampling that yielded the repertoires occurred only after the peak T cell response.

Data came from immunoSEQ multiplex PCR; TCRdb stores just in-frame clones and leaves some out. There are around 50,000 clones in the sample; approximately 89% occur only once, and about 5.4% lies in the top ten. As concerns this clone: The target antigen is unknown.

The sample was peripheral blood, taken 28 days after the second AZD1222 dose. This TCR was recovered from an adult who received the AZD1222 COVID-19 vaccine.

The CDR3 bases are TGCGCCAGCAGAAAGACCGGAGATGAAGCTTTCTTT. Residues: CASRKTGDEAFF. This chain uses TRBV5-1 with TRBJ1-1; D is undetermined. This CDR3 region has 12 residues. Germline loops: CDR1 SGHRS, CDR2 YFSETQ. Trimming removed 5 bases at V and 7 bases at J, with 12 bases between.